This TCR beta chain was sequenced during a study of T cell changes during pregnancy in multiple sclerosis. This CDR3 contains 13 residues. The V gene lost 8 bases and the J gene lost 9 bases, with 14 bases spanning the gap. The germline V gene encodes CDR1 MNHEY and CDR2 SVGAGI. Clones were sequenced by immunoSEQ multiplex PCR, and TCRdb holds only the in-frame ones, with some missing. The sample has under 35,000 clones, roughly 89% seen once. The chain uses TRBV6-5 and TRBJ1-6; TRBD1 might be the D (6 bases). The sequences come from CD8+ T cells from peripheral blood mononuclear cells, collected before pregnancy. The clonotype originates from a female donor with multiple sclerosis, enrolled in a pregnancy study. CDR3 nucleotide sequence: TGTGCCAGCCGCCGGGACATTAGTTCACCCCTCCACTTT. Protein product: CASRRDISSPLHF.